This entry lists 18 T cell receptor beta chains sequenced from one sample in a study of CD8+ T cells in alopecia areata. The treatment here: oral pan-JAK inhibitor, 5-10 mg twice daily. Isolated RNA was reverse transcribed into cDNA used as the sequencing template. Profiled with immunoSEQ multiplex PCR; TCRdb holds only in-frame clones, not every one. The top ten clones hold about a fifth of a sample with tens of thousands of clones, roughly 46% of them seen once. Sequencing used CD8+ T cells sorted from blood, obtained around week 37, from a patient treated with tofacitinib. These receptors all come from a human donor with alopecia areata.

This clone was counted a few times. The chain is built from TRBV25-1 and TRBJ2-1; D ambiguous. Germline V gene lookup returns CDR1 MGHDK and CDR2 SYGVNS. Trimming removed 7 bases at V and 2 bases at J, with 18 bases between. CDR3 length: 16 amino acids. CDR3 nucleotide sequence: TGTGCCAGCATCAACCTGTTGGAAAAACCCTACAATGAGCAGTTCTTC. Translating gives CASINLLEKPYNEQFF.

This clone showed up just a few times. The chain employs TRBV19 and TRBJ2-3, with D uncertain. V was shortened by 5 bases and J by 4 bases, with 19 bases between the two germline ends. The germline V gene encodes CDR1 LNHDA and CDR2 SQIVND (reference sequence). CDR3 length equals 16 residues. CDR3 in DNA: TGTGCCAGTAGTTCTGCTGGCACCTCAGGCGCAGATACGCAGTATTTT. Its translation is CASSSAGTSGADTQYF.

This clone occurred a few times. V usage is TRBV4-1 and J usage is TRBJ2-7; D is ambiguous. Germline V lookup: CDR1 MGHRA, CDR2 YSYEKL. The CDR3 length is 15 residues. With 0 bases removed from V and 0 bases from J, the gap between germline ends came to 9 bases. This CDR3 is CASSQDNRASYEQYF. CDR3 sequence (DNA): TGCGCCAGCAGCCAAGATAACCGAGCCTCCTACGAGCAGTACTTC.

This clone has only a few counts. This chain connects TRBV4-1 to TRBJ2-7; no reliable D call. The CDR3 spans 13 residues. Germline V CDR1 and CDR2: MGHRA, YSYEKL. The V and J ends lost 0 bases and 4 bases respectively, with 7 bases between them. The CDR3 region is CASSQDPRYEQYF. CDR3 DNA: TGCGCCAGCAGCCAAGATCCCCGTTACGAGCAGTACTTC.

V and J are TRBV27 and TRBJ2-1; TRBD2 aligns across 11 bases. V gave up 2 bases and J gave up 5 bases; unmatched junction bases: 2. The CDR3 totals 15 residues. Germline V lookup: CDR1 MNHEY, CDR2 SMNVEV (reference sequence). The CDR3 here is CASSLGTSGHNEQFF. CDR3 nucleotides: TGTGCCAGCAGTTTAGGGACTAGCGGCCACAATGAGCAGTTCTTC.

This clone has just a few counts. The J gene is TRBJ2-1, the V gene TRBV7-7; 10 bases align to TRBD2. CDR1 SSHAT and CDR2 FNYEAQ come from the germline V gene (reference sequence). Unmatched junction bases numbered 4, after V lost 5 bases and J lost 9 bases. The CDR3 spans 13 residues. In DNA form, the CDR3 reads TGTGCCAGCAGCCCACTAGCGGGAAGTGAGCAGTTCTTC. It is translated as CASSPLAGSEQFF. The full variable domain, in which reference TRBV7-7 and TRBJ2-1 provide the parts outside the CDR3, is GAGVSQSPRYKVTKRGQDVTLRCDPISSHATLYWYQQALGQGPEFLTYFNYEAQPDKSGLPSDRFSAERPEGSISTLTIQRTEQRDSAMYRCASSPLAGSEQFFGPGTRLTVL.

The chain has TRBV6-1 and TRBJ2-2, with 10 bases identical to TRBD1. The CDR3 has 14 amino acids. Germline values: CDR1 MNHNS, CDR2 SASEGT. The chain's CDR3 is CATGGTGDTGELFF. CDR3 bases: TGTGCTACCGGAGGGACAGGGGACACCGGGGAGCTGTTTTTT.

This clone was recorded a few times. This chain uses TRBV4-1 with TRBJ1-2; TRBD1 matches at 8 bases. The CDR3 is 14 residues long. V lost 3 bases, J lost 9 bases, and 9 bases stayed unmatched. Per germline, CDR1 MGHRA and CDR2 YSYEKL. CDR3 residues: CASSHSQGTGSYTF. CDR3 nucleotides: TGCGCCAGCAGCCACTCCCAGGGGACAGGCAGCTACACCTTC.

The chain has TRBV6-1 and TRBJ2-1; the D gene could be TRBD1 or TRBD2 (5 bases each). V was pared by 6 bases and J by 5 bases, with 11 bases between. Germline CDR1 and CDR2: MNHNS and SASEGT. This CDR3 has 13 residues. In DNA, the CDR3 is TGTGCCAGCAGCCCCCGGGACCACAATGAGCAGTTCTTC. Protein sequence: CASSPRDHNEQFF.

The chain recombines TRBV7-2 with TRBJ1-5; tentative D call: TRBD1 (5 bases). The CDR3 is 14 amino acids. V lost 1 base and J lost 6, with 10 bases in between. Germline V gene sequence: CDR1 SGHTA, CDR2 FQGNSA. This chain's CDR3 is CASSLGKGRQPQHF. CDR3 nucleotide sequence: TGTGCCAGCAGCTTAGGGAAGGGGCGTCAGCCCCAGCATTTT. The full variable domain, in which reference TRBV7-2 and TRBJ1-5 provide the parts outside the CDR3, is GAGVSQSPSNKVTEKGKDVELRCDPISGHTALYWYRQSLGQGLEFLIYFQGNSAPDKSGLPSDRFSAERTGGSVSTLTIQRTQQEDSAVYLCASSLGKGRQPQHFGDGTRLSIL.

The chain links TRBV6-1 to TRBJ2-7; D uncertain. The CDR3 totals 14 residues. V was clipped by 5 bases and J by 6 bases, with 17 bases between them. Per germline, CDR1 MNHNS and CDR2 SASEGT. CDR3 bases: TGTGCCAGCAGTCTGGACCGGAAGGTCTTCGAGCAGTACTTC. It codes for CASSLDRKVFEQYF.

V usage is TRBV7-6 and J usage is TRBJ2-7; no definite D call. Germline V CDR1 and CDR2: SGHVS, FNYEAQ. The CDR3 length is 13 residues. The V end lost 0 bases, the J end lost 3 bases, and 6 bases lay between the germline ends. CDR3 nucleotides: TGTGCCAGCAGCTTAGCAACAATCTACGAGCAGTACTTC. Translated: CASSLATIYEQYF.

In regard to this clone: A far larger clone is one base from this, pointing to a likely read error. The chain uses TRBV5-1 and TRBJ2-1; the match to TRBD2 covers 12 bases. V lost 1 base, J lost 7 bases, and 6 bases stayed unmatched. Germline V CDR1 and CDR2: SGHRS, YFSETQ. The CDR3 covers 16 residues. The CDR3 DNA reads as TGCGCCAGCAGCTTGTTTCCTAGCGGGAGGGGGAATGAGCAGTTCTTC. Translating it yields CASSLFPSGRGNEQFF. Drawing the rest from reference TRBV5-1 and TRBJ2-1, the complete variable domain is KAGVTQTPRYLIKTRGQQVTLSCSPISGHRSVSWYQQTPGQGLQFLFEYFSETQRNKGNFPGRFSGRQFSNSRSEMNVSTLELGDSALYLCASSLFPSGRGNEQFFGPGTRLTVL.

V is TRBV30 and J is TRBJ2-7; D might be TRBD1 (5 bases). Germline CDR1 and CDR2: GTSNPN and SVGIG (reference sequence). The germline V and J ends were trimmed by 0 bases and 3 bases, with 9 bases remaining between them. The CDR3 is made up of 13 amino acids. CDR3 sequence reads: CAWSVGRGYEQYF. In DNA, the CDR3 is TGTGCCTGGAGTGTAGGAAGGGGCTACGAGCAGTACTTC.

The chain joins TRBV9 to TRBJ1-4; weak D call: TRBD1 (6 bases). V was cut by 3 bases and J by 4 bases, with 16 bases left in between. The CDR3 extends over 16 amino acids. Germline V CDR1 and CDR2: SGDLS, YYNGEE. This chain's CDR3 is CASSDPGDGHNEKLFF. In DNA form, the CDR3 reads TGTGCCAGCAGCGATCCAGGGGACGGCCATAATGAAAAACTGTTTTTT.

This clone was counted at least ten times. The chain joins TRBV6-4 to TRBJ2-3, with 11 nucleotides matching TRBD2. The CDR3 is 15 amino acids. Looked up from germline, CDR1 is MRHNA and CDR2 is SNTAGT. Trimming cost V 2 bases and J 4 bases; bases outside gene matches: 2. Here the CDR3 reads CASSDGTSGADTQYF. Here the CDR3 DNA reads TGTGCCAGCAGTGACGGGACTAGCGGTGCAGATACGCAGTATTTT.

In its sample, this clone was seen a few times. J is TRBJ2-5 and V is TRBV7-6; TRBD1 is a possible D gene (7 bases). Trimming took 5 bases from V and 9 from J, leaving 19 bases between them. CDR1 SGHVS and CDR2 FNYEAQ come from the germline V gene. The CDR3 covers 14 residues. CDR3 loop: CASSQGGRILAQYF. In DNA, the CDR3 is TGTGCCAGCAGCCAGGGGGGACGAATCTTGGCCCAGTACTTC.

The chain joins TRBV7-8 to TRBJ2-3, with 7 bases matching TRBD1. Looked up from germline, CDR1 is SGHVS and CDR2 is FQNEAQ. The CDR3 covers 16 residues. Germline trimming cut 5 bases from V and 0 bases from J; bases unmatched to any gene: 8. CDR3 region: CASSDTGEPSTDTQYF. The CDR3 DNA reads TGTGCCAGCAGCGACACAGGGGAACCCAGCACAGATACGCAGTATTTT.